Below, 25 T cell receptor beta chains from the same sample are listed, as sequenced in a study of cytomegalovirus exposure and HLA in healthy donors. Use of 60 Vbeta and 13 Jbeta primers characterized the PCR. Profiled with immunoSEQ multiplex PCR; TCRdb holds only in-frame clones, not every one. This sample yields about 96,000 clones, of which around 74% are seen a single time; less than 15% belongs to the top ten. The material sequenced was PBMCs. The receptors shown here come from a woman aged 65 to 85 in good health and CMV-seropositive.

The chain employs TRBV6-1 and TRBJ2-5; D might be TRBD1 (5 bases). Germline CDR1 reads MNHNS; CDR2 reads SASEGT. The CDR3 totals 14 residues. Trimming removed 11 bases at V and 2 bases at J, with 18 bases between. CDR3 nucleotides: TGTGCCGTAGAACCCGTCAGGGTTCAAGAGACCCAGTACTTC. Translating gives CAVEPVRVQETQYF.

This clone has a single count. The chain uses TRBV7-3 and TRBJ2-6, with 9 bases that match TRBD2. This CDR3 has 18 amino acids. With 4 bases clipped from V and 0 bases from J, the junction kept 7 bases outside the gene matches. Per germline, CDR1 SGHTA and CDR2 FQGTGA. The CDR3 spells CASSSVAGALSGANVLTF. The CDR3 DNA reads as TGTGCCAGCAGCTCCGTAGCGGGAGCCCTCTCTGGGGCCAACGTCCTGACTTTC.

The chain links TRBV4-2 to TRBJ2-1, with TRBD2 matching over 8 bases. Losses at the gene ends were 4 bases for V and 4 bases for J; bases not matched to a gene: 9. Per germline, CDR1 LGHNA and CDR2 YNFKEQ. The CDR3 extends over 16 amino acids. This CDR3 reads CASSPNPGLGYNEQFF. CDR3 DNA: TGTGCCAGCAGCCCGAACCCGGGACTAGGATACAATGAGCAGTTCTTC.

The chain combines TRBV11-2 with TRBJ2-3; D may be TRBD2 (6 bases). V was pared by 8 bases and J by 0 bases, with 12 bases between. Per the germline V gene, CDR1 is SGHAT and CDR2 is FQNNGV. The CDR3 spans 14 residues. The CDR3 sequence is CASSEGYSTDTQYF. DNA of the CDR3: TGTGCCAGCTCGGAGGGGTATAGCACAGATACGCAGTATTTT.

Note on this clone: The junction does not match germline at one end; this may be a read error. This chain uses TRBV7-7 with TRBJ2-5; the match to TRBD2 covers 7 bases. Germline V gives CDR1 SSHAT, CDR2 FNYEAQ (reference sequence). The CDR3 runs to 13 residues. In DNA form, the CDR3 reads TGTGCTAGCAGCTATGGGACTAAAGAGACCCAGTACTTC. Translating gives CASSYGTKETQYF.

The CDR3 loop reads CASSQDLWADYEQYF. The CDR3 DNA is TGCGCCAGCAGCCAAGATCTTTGGGCAGACTACGAGCAGTACTTC. The chain uses TRBV4-1 and TRBJ2-7; D gene uncertain. In germline, CDR1 is MGHRA, CDR2 YSYEKL. This CDR3 is built from 15 residues. V gave up 0 bases and J gave up 3 bases, with 12 bases separating them.

The chain combines TRBV2 with TRBJ1-1, with 9 bases that match TRBD1. The CDR3 totals 14 residues. Per germline, CDR1 SNHLY and CDR2 FYNNEI. V was clipped by 5 bases and J by 5 bases; unmatched bases: 6. This chain's CDR3 is CASSLQGAGTEAFF. CDR3 nucleotide sequence: TGTGCCAGCAGTTTACAGGGGGCAGGAACTGAAGCTTTCTTT.

This chain uses TRBV18 with TRBJ2-7, with TRBD2 as a possible D gene (5 bases). V lost 3 bases to trimming and J lost 3 bases, with 15 bases between them. CDR1 is KGHSH, CDR2 LQKENI, per germline. The CDR3 runs 15 residues. The CDR3 region has the DNA TGTGCCAGCTCACCGCAACTAGTCTTCATCTACGAGCAGTACTTC. It translates to CASSPQLVFIYEQYF.

This clone showed up just a few times. The rearrangement uses TRBV15 and TRBJ2-7; maybe TRBD2 (6 bases). The V end was cut by 5 bases, the J end by 5 bases, with 16 bases between. This CDR3 comprises 14 residues. Per germline, CDR1 LNHNV and CDR2 YYDKDF (reference sequence). The CDR3 region is CATSGGAGYDEQYF. As DNA, the CDR3 is TGTGCCACCAGCGGTGGGGCGGGGTATGACGAGCAGTACTTC.

The V call is TRBV2, the J call TRBJ2-7, with 9 bases matching TRBD2. Germline values: CDR1 SNHLY, CDR2 FYNNEI. V shed 4 bases and J 9 bases; nucleotides not matched to a gene: 10. This CDR3 has 14 residues. Written as DNA, the CDR3 is TGTGCCAGCAGTGGTTCAGCGGGAGGCAACGGGCAGTACTTC. Residues: CASSGSAGGNGQYF.

The chain couples TRBV14 to TRBJ1-2, with no clear D. Trimming shortened V by 4 bases and J by 2 bases, and 8 bases separated the two germline ends. CDR3 length equals 13 residues. Germline V gene data show CDR1 as SGHDN and CDR2 as FVKESK. The CDR3 reads CASSREENYGYTF. The CDR3 nucleotides are TGTGCCAGCAGCCGGGAGGAGAACTATGGCTACACCTTC. Using reference TRBV14 and TRBJ1-2 for the parts outside the CDR3, the full variable domain is EAGVTQFPSHSVIEKGQTVTLRCDPISGHDNLYWYRRVMGKEIKFLLHFVKESKQDESGMPNNRFLAERTGGTYSTLKVQPAELEDSGVYFCASSREENYGYTFGSGTRLTVV.

The chain couples TRBV18 to TRBJ2-1; TRBD1 might be the D (6 bases). CDR3 length: 13 residues. The germline V gene encodes CDR1 KGHSH and CDR2 LQKENI. V gave up 2 bases and J gave up 6 bases, with 8 bases separating them. CDR3 residues: CASSPGQTNEQFF. The CDR3 DNA reads TGTGCCAGCTCACCAGGACAGACCAATGAGCAGTTCTTC.

This chain connects TRBV27 to TRBJ2-7; D not resolved. The CDR3 has 15 residues. V was clipped by 0 bases and J by 5 bases, with 14 bases between them. The germline CDR1 and CDR2 sequences are MNHEY and SMNVEV (reference sequence). The CDR3 DNA reads as TGTGCCAGCAGTTTATCGAGAACGGGTTTGGACGAGCAGTACTTC. It yields the protein CASSLSRTGLDEQYF.

The chain is built from TRBV28 and TRBJ1-6; D is uncertain. The V end was cut by 11 bases, the J end by 0 bases, with 8 bases between. The CDR3 covers 13 residues. CDR1 MDHEN and CDR2 SYDVKM come from the germline V gene. Written as DNA, the CDR3 is TGTGCCGCGGGTAGCTCCTATAATTCACCCCTCCACTTT. It yields the protein CAAGSSYNSPLHF.

The J gene is TRBJ1-5, the V gene TRBV28; 8 bases align to TRBD1. V shed 6 bases, J shed 6 bases, and the junction held 10 bases outside the gene matches. The V gene's germline CDR1 is MDHEN and CDR2 SYDVKM. CDR3 size: 15 residues. The CDR3, as DNA: TGTGCCAGCAGCCTCGGACAGGGAGTTTCTCAGCCCCAGCATTTT. Translation: CASSLGQGVSQPQHF.

This clone has a single count. The V and J genes are TRBV5-4 and TRBJ1-4; unclear D gene. CDR3 length equals 16 residues. Germline CDR1 is SGHNT and CDR2 is YYREEE (reference sequence). With 3 bases removed from V and 2 bases from J, the gap between germline ends came to 14 bases. CDR3 amino acids: CASSSPRGGTNEKLFF. CDR3 bases: TGTGCCAGCAGCTCACCTCGCGGTGGCACTAATGAAAAACTGTTTTTT.

This clone was seen once. This chain uses TRBV11-3 with TRBJ2-2; tentatively, D is TRBD1 (6 bases). V gave up 4 bases and J gave up 6 bases, with 18 bases separating them. CDR3 length: 16 amino acids. The germline V gene encodes CDR1 SGHNT and CDR2 YENEEA. The CDR3 DNA follows: TGTGCCAGCAGCTCAGGAAAAACAGGGTTGGCCGGGGAGCTGTTTTTT. As protein: CASSSGKTGLAGELFF.

The chain links TRBV14 to TRBJ2-5, with 8 bases aligning to TRBD1. The tail of the sequence fits TRBJ2-7 better, so the J call may be wrong. CDR1 and CDR2 (germline): SGHDN, FVKESK. The CDR3 length is 19 residues. The CDR3 nucleotides are TGTGCCAGCAGCCTATTTCACTCGTTGGACAGGGATGAAACCTACGAGCAGTACTTC. It codes for CASSLFHSLDRDETYEQYF.

The chain couples TRBV6-1 to TRBJ2-7, with a possible D match to TRBD1 (5 bases). The germline gives CDR1 MNHNS, CDR2 SASEGT. CDR3 length: 13 amino acids. V was cut by 3 bases and J by 2 bases, with 8 bases left in between. CDR3 DNA: TGTGCCAGCAGTGAGCACAGGCCCTACGAGCAGTACTTC. This gives the protein CASSEHRPYEQYF.

The V call is TRBV5-1, the J call TRBJ1-5; D gene unclear. Trimming shortened V by 4 bases and J by 1 base, and 9 bases separated the two germline ends. The CDR3 totals 14 residues. CDR1 and CDR2 (germline): SGHRS, YFSETQ. The CDR3 reads CASSPGESNQPQHF. In nucleotides, the CDR3 is TGCGCCAGCAGCCCCGGTGAGAGCAATCAGCCCCAGCATTTT.

The J gene is TRBJ2-7, the V gene TRBV7-9, with 7 nucleotides matching TRBD1. Germline V gives CDR1 SEHNR, CDR2 FQNEAQ (reference sequence). V dropped 1 base and J dropped 3; count of bases not matched to a gene: 3. This CDR3 has 14 amino acids. In DNA form, the CDR3 reads TGTGCCAGCAGCTTAGAAGGGGGCGGCTACGAGCAGTACTTC. This codes for CASSLEGGGYEQYF. Looking up the rest from reference TRBV7-9 and TRBJ2-7 gives the full variable domain: DTGVSQNPRHKITKRGQNVTFRCDPISEHNRLYWYRQTLGQGPEFLTYFQNEAQLEKSRLLSDRFSAERPKGSFSTLEIQRTEQGDSAMYLCASSLEGGGYEQYFGPGTRLTVT.

The gene calls are TRBV19 and TRBJ2-4; 7 bases map to TRBD2. V trimming: 2 bases; J trimming: 1 base; junction bases outside the gene matches: 8. The CDR3 length is 17 residues. Germline CDR1 reads LNHDA; CDR2 reads SQIVND (reference sequence). CDR3 loop: CASSILWRETAKNIQYF. For the CDR3, the DNA is TGTGCCAGTAGTATATTGTGGCGGGAGACGGCCAAAAACATTCAGTACTTC. The full variable domain, its missing parts supplied by reference TRBV19 and TRBJ2-4, is DGGITQSPKYLFRKEGQNVTLSCEQNLNHDAMYWYRQDPGQGLRLIYYSQIVNDFQKGDIAEGYSVSREKKESFPLTVTSAQKNPTAFYLCASSILWRETAKNIQYFGAGTRLSVL.

The chain uses TRBV28 and TRBJ2-3; the match to TRBD2 covers 16 bases. V shed 5 bases and J 8 bases; nucleotides not matched to a gene: 10. Looked up from germline, CDR1 is MDHEN and CDR2 is SYDVKM. The CDR3 is 17 residues long. The CDR3 loop is CASSPAGLAGGPGTQYF. CDR3 nucleotides: TGTGCCAGCAGTCCTGCGGGACTAGCGGGGGGGCCGGGTACGCAGTATTTT.

The gene calls are TRBV19 and TRBJ2-7, with a weak D call TRBD1 (6 bases). Germline V gives CDR1 LNHDA, CDR2 SQIVND (reference sequence). The length of the CDR3 is 13 residues. Between the trimmed V and J ends, which lost 5 bases and 0 bases, there was a span of 8 bases. This CDR3 is CASSGDNSYEQYF. CDR3 DNA: TGTGCCAGTAGTGGGGACAACTCCTACGAGCAGTACTTC.

The gene calls are TRBV15 and TRBJ1-3; unclear D gene. Germline lookup yields CDR1 LNHNV and CDR2 YYDKDF (reference sequence). CDR3 length equals 16 residues. V was shortened by 0 bases and J by 0 bases, with 9 bases between the two germline ends. The CDR3 spells CATSRDGRDSGNTIYF. In DNA form, the CDR3 reads TGTGCCACCAGCAGAGATGGACGGGACTCTGGAAACACCATATATTTT.